The 26 T cell receptor beta chains in this list originate from one sample, sequenced in a study of graft-versus-host responses after intestinal transplantation (dated by TCRdb to the early 2020s). Libraries were made using the immunoSEQ multiplex PCR assay. Sourced from immuneACCESS, this table was stored by TCRdb with only in-frame sequences that have V and J called. A share of the clones is absent; for the studies checked, an unresolved V gene accounts for under half, and the remainder has no known explanation. Here the sample has about 9,500 clones; 30% occur a single time. The top ten hold more than 3% of the sample. Sample time point, as interpreted from the label and publication: cells obtained before transplantation from donor or recipient. The sample here was alloreactive CD4+ T cells from a mixed lymphocyte reaction culture, taken before intestinal transplant. The sample's cell subset or site label, in plain terms: CFSE-low proliferating T cells sorted from approximately 6-day pre-transplant mixed lymphocyte reaction (GvH or HvG direction). These receptors originate from a human patient who received an intestinal transplant.

For the CDR3, the DNA is TGTGCCAGTAGTATATGGGGGAATAGCTACGAGCAGTACTTC. It codes for CASSIWGNSYEQYF. V usage is TRBV19 and J usage is TRBJ2-7; D might be TRBD1 or TRBD2, each matching 5 bases. CDR3 length: 14 amino acids. V lost 2 bases and J lost 3, with 11 bases in between. Germline V CDR1 and CDR2: LNHDA, SQIVND (reference sequence).

This chain links TRBV29-1 with TRBJ1-5, with D possibly TRBD1 on 5 matching bases. The CDR3 is 12 residues long. Germline loops: CDR1 SQVTM, CDR2 ANQGSEA. The chain's CDR3 is CSAGFSNQPQHF. DNA for the CDR3: TGCAGTGCAGGGTTTAGCAATCAGCCCCAGCATTTT.

This clone was seen a handful of times. V usage is TRBV7-6 and J usage is TRBJ2-7; 7 nucleotides align to TRBD1. V dropped 5 bases and J dropped 2; count of bases not matched to a gene: 3. The V gene's germline CDR1 is SGHVS and CDR2 FNYEAQ. The CDR3 contains 13 residues. The CDR3 region is CASSGQVTYEQYF. Here the CDR3 DNA reads TGTGCCAGCAGCGGACAGGTAACCTACGAGCAGTACTTC. Full variable domain (remainder filled in from reference TRBV7-6 and TRBJ2-7): GAGVSQSPRYKVTKRGQDVALRCDPISGHVSLYWYRQALGQGPEFLTYFNYEAQQDKSGLPNDRFSAERPEGSISTLTIQRTEQRDSAMYRCASSGQVTYEQYFGPGTRLTVT.

The genes are TRBV5-1 and TRBJ2-7; 10 nucleotides align to TRBD2. Per the germline V gene, CDR1 is SGHRS and CDR2 is YFSETQ. With 1 base clipped from V and 1 base from J, the junction kept 2 bases outside the gene matches. The CDR3 sequence is 15 residues long. CDR3 sequence (DNA): TGCGCCAGCAGCTTGCTAGCGGGAGAGTCCTACGAGCAGTACTTC. Amino acid sequence: CASSLLAGESYEQYF.

By frequency in the sample, this clone is medium-sized. V is TRBV28 and J is TRBJ2-7; D call uncertain. The V gene's germline CDR1 is MDHEN and CDR2 SYDVKM. Trimming pared 1 base from V and 0 bases from J, leaving 13 bases between. The CDR3 is 16 amino acids. CDR3: CASSLSLVESSYEQYF. The CDR3, as DNA: TGTGCCAGCAGTTTATCCCTAGTGGAGAGCTCCTACGAGCAGTACTTC.

The rearrangement uses TRBV6-1 and TRBJ2-5; D tentatively reads TRBD1 or TRBD2 (5 bases each). V gave up 10 bases and J gave up 4 bases, with 16 bases separating them. Germline values: CDR1 MNHNS, CDR2 SASEGT. CDR3 length: 13 amino acids. CDR3 sequence reads: CATGDHLRETQYF. The DNA of the CDR3 is TGTGCCACCGGGGACCACCTGAGAGAGACCCAGTACTTC.

This clone turned up a few times. The chain employs TRBV7-6 and TRBJ1-5; no clear D gene. The CDR3 contains 12 residues. The V end was cut by 8 bases, the J end by 2 bases, with 7 bases between. Germline values: CDR1 SGHVS, CDR2 FNYEAQ. CDR3: CASSEGNQPQHF. The CDR3 coding sequence is TGTGCCAGCTCTGAGGGCAATCAGCCCCAGCATTTT.

The V gene is TRBV5-1, the J gene TRBJ2-2; 8 nucleotides match TRBD1. This CDR3 has 16 residues. Germline V CDR1 and CDR2: SGHRS, YFSETQ. The V gene end was trimmed by 0 bases and the J gene end by 4 bases; junction bases not matched to a gene: 5. The CDR3 protein is CASSLGQGFSTGELFF. CDR3 DNA: TGCGCCAGCAGCTTGGGACAGGGGTTTTCCACCGGGGAGCTGTTTTTT.

This clone was counted a few times. The rearrangement links TRBV7-9 to TRBJ2-7, with a tentative D call TRBD1 (6 bases). V was pared by 1 base and J by 4 bases, with 14 bases between. This CDR3 comprises 15 residues. Per germline, CDR1 SEHNR and CDR2 FQNEAQ (reference sequence). The chain's CDR3 is CASSLVIGTLYEQYF. In DNA form, the CDR3 reads TGTGCCAGCAGCTTAGTCATCGGGACACTTTACGAGCAGTACTTC.

This clone was seen only a few times. The rearrangement links TRBV4-1 to TRBJ2-1; possibly TRBD2 for D (5 bases). The length of the CDR3 is 14 residues. Germline V gene sequence: CDR1 MGHRA, CDR2 YSYEKL. V lost 1 base, J lost 9 bases, and 13 bases lay in between. CDR3 DNA sequence: TGCGCCAGCAGCCAAGTGGGGAGCGAGAGTGAGCAGTTCTTC. Protein product: CASSQVGSESEQFF.

The chain couples TRBV10-2 to TRBJ2-2; D gene unclear. Between the trimmed V and J ends, which lost 5 bases and 4 bases, there was a span of 5 bases. The CDR3 loop spans 12 amino acids. Germline CDR1 is WSHSY and CDR2 is SAAADI. The CDR3 nucleotides read TGCGCCAGCAGTCCCTTCACCGGGGAGCTGTTTTTT. Its protein product is CASSPFTGELFF.

This clone is classed as medium-sized. This chain connects TRBV7-9 to TRBJ2-1; perhaps D is TRBD1 or TRBD2 (5 bases each). Looked up from germline, CDR1 is SEHNR and CDR2 is FQNEAQ (reference sequence). Trimming pared 6 bases from V and 2 bases from J, leaving 17 bases between. The CDR3 length is 16 residues. CDR3: CASSSPGHSTYNEQFF. DNA for the CDR3: TGTGCCAGCAGTTCCCCGGGGCACTCTACCTACAATGAGCAGTTCTTC. Variable domain in full (rest from reference TRBV7-9 and TRBJ2-1): DTGVSQNPRHKITKRGQNVTFRCDPISEHNRLYWYRQTLGQGPEFLTYFQNEAQLEKSRLLSDRFSAERPKGSFSTLEIQRTEQGDSAMYLCASSSPGHSTYNEQFFGPGTRLTVL.

This chain uses TRBV7-6 with TRBJ2-1, with D possibly TRBD2 on 7 matching bases. The V end was cut by 5 bases, the J end by 12 bases, with 29 bases between. Germline V lookup: CDR1 SGHVS, CDR2 FNYEAQ. This CDR3 has 17 amino acids. CDR3 region: CASSPGGSGHTGRGQFF. CDR3 in DNA: TGTGCCAGCAGCCCCGGGGGTAGCGGGCACACAGGGCGAGGGCAGTTCTTC. The full variable domain, in which reference TRBV7-6 and TRBJ2-1 provide the parts outside the CDR3, is GAGVSQSPRYKVTKRGQDVALRCDPISGHVSLYWYRQALGQGPEFLTYFNYEAQQDKSGLPNDRFSAERPEGSISTLTIQRTEQRDSAMYRCASSPGGSGHTGRGQFFGPGTRLTVL.

Only a few counts were recorded for this clone. The genes are TRBV28 and TRBJ1-5, with a possible D match to TRBD1 (5 bases). V lost 3 bases and J lost 0, with 12 bases in between. Germline assignment: CDR1 MDHEN and CDR2 SYDVKM. The CDR3 contains 16 residues. In DNA, the CDR3 is TGTGCCAGCAGTTTTGGGGGACCTTATAGCAATCAGCCCCAGCATTTT. Translating gives CASSFGGPYSNQPQHF.

By share, this clone counts as medium-sized. The gene calls are TRBV11-2 and TRBJ2-1, with TRBD2 as a possible D gene (6 bases). CDR3 length equals 17 residues. Per the germline V gene, CDR1 is SGHAT and CDR2 is FQNNGV. Trimming pared 4 bases from V and 4 bases from J, leaving 20 bases between. The CDR3 here is CASSSMEGLSQYNEQFF. CDR3 sequence (DNA): TGTGCCAGCAGCTCCATGGAGGGGCTATCCCAATACAATGAGCAGTTCTTC. Full variable domain (outside the CDR3, taken from reference TRBV11-2 and TRBJ2-1): EAGVAQSPRYKIIEKRQSVAFWCNPISGHATLYWYQQILGQGPKLLIQFQNNGVVDDSQLPKDRFSAERLKGVDSTLKIQPAKLEDSAVYLCASSSMEGLSQYNEQFFGPGTRLTVL.

In its sample, this clone was seen a few times. J is TRBJ2-7 and V is TRBV7-3, with 9 nucleotides matching TRBD2. This CDR3 has 15 amino acids. Trimming removed 4 bases from V and 5 bases from J; junction bases left unmatched: 9. Germline values: CDR1 SGHTA, CDR2 FQGTGA. This CDR3 reads CASSSFSGSKDEQYF. In DNA, the CDR3 is TGTGCCAGCAGCTCTTTTAGCGGGAGTAAGGACGAGCAGTACTTC. The whole variable domain, filled in from reference TRBV7-3 and TRBJ2-7, reads GAGVSQTPSNKVTEKGKYVELRCDPISGHTALYWYRQSLGQGPEFLIYFQGTGAADDSGLPNDRFFAVRPEGSVSTLKIQRTERGDSAVYLCASSSFSGSKDEQYFGPGTRLTVT.

The V gene is TRBV4-1, the J gene TRBJ1-4, with D maybe TRBD1 (5 bases). The CDR3 consists of 16 residues. V was trimmed by 1 base and J by 8 bases, leaving 17 bases between them. Germline CDR1 and CDR2: MGHRA and YSYEKL. As DNA, the CDR3 is TGCGCCAGCAGCCAAGGAATCAGGGAAAGGGGCGAAAAACTGTTTTTT. Amino acid sequence: CASSQGIRERGEKLFF.

By frequency in the sample, this clone is medium-sized (0.01 to 0.1%). The chain carries TRBV13 and TRBJ2-3; 10 nucleotides line up with TRBD2. CDR1 is PRHDT, CDR2 FYEKMQ, per germline (reference sequence). The CDR3 covers 15 residues. With 6 bases clipped from V and 3 bases from J, the junction kept 6 bases outside the gene matches. CDR3 region: CASSSSGRRTDTQYF. The CDR3 DNA is TGTGCCAGCAGTTCTAGCGGGAGACGTACAGATACGCAGTATTTT. Together with reference TRBV13 and TRBJ2-3, the CDR3 gives the full variable domain: AAGVIQSPRHLIKEKRETATLKCYPIPRHDTVYWYQQGPGQDPQFLISFYEKMQSDKGSIPDRFSAQQFSDYHSELNMSSLELGDSALYFCASSSSGRRTDTQYFGPGTRLTVL.

This clone was recorded a few times. This chain uses TRBV6-5 with TRBJ2-7; 8 bases are a match to TRBD2. V dropped 8 bases and J dropped 0; count of bases not matched to a gene: 9. Looked up from germline, CDR1 is MNHEY and CDR2 is SVGAGI. This CDR3 has 15 amino acids. CDR3 region: CASGRVAGNSYEQYF. The CDR3 DNA is TGTGCCAGCGGCCGAGTAGCGGGGAACTCCTACGAGCAGTACTTC.

As to this clone: One end of the junction does not line up with germline, which may come from a read error. The chain carries TRBV13 and TRBJ2-1; 14 nucleotides align to TRBD2. The CDR3 totals 16 residues. Germline loops: CDR1 PRHDT, CDR2 FYEKMQ (reference sequence). CDR3 nucleotides: TGTGTCAGCAGCCAACCGGGACTAGCGGGAGAGGGTGAGCAGTTCTTC. Encoded protein: CVSSQPGLAGEGEQFF.

This sequence joins TRBV27 and TRBJ2-3; D gene unclear. The CDR3 has 16 residues. Trimming pared 6 bases from V and 0 bases from J, leaving 16 bases between. Germline-derived CDR1 and CDR2 are MNHEY and SMNVEV (reference sequence). The CDR3 loop is CASSVPWRLSTDTQYF. CDR3 in DNA: TGTGCCAGCAGCGTCCCCTGGCGACTTAGCACAGATACGCAGTATTTT.

The chain is built from TRBV10-1 and TRBJ1-2; TRBD1 matches 8 bases. Germline-derived CDR1 and CDR2 are WNHNN and SYGVQD (reference sequence). This CDR3 has 20 residues. Trimming cost V 9 bases and J 1 base; bases outside gene matches: 25. In DNA, the CDR3 is TGCGCCAGATCGTCGCCCGAGAGTGGGACAGGAGAAACTTATAACTATGGCTACACCTTC. Protein sequence: CARSSPESGTGETYNYGYTF.

This clone was counted only a few times. The rearrangement links TRBV5-4 to TRBJ1-1, with D uncertain. Germline-derived CDR1 and CDR2 are SGHNT and YYREEE (reference sequence). The length of the CDR3 is 13 residues. Trimming pared 0 bases from V and 6 bases from J, leaving 9 bases between. CDR3 bases: TGTGCCAGCAGCTTGGCGATGGGGTCTGAAGCTTTCTTT. This translates into CASSLAMGSEAFF.

The J gene is TRBJ1-2, the V gene TRBV7-8; 8 nucleotides match TRBD1. Germline CDR1 SGHVS, CDR2 FQNEAQ. The J segment lost 8 bases and the V segment lost 7 bases, leaving 9 bases of the junction unmatched. The CDR3 has 13 amino acids. The CDR3 DNA reads TGTGCCAGCACCCCCGCCAGGGGGCAAGGCTACACCTTC. Its protein product is CASTPARGQGYTF.

The chain recombines TRBV6-1 with TRBJ1-1, with TRBD1 identical over 9 bases. V shed 11 bases, J shed 5 bases, and the junction held 9 bases outside the gene matches. The CDR3 has 13 amino acids. From germline, CDR1 is MNHNS and CDR2 SASEGT. The CDR3 here is CAGRTGEGTEAFF. CDR3 sequence (DNA): TGTGCCGGTCGGACAGGGGAAGGGACTGAAGCTTTCTTT.

This clone qualifies as medium-sized. The chain uses TRBV19 and TRBJ2-7, with 7 nucleotides matching TRBD1. This CDR3 has 13 amino acids. Unmatched junction bases numbered 4, after V lost 5 bases and J lost 3 bases. CDR1 is LNHDA, CDR2 SQIVND, per germline (reference sequence). The CDR3 region is CASSWQGDYEQYF. In nucleotides, the CDR3 is TGTGCCAGTAGTTGGCAGGGGGACTACGAGCAGTACTTC.